This T cell receptor (beta chain) came from a study of graft-versus-host responses after intestinal transplantation (dated by TCRdb to the early 2020s). About the full investigation: Recipients received multivisceral, liver-intestinal, or isolated intestinal transplants. Anti-thymocyte globulin induction was given to all recipients, followed by maintenance tacrolimus and steroids for about 3 years. After intestinal transplantation, graft-versus-host and host-versus-graft alloreactive T cell clones were followed in the graft, circulation and bone marrow using bulk TCR-beta CDR3 sequencing. To identify alloreactive clones, pre-transplant mixed lymphocyte reaction products were sequenced and then compared with unstimulated pre-transplant donor and recipient T cells. The cohort enrolled approximately 24 intestinal transplant recipients, one of whom was a retransplant, and a few patients without pretransplant specimens were excluded. Donor T cell macrochimerism was defined as a peak of at least 4% donor T cells among recipient peripheral blood mononuclear cells. Rather than being sequenced by the commercial service, samples from a few later patients were sequenced in-house on an Illumina MiSeq and processed with MiXCR. Results the study describes overall, beyond this receptor: Early after transplant, declines in HvG clones were associated with peak levels of circulating GvH clones. The relatively low number and heterogeneity of intestinal transplant patients limited the conclusions. High GvH to HvG T cell clonal ratios were observed in the allografts of patients with donor T cell macrochimerism. GvH clones were detected in recipient bone marrow, and some appeared earlier in ileal mucosa or blood, consistent with an intestinal mucosal origin.

Taken from the germline V gene (reference sequence), the CDR1 and CDR2 loops are SEHNR and FQNEAQ. The CDR3 numbers 14 residues from cysteine through phenylalanine. Just the 42-base CDR3 DNA is kept, in frame starting at base 1. The junction carries 13 bases between V and J, which are trimmed by 1 base and 9 bases respectively. Comment on this clone: Its antigen is not yet known. Base qualities are not at hand, and no much larger clone is one base apart.

Receptor libraries were prepared by the immunoSEQ multiplex PCR assay. For most patients, genomic DNA was isolated with the Qiagen DNeasy Blood and Tissue Kit and sent frozen to Adaptive Biotechnologies for TCR sequencing. Adaptive Biotechnologies carried out high-throughput TCR-beta CDR3 sequencing of genomic DNA for most patients. The paper's processing steps were these. Adaptive's ImmunoSEQ software was the source of the TCR sequencing data for over 15 patients, while a few other patients were processed with MiXCR and VDJtools. To correct CD4 versus CD8 sorting errors, any sequence found in both subsets at a frequency ratio below 5:1 was removed. CDR3 nucleotide sequences shared between donor and recipient were removed because the origin of such sequences could not be assigned. To be classed as alloreactive, a clone needed at least 2-fold expansion over unstimulated cells and a minimum CFSE-low frequency of 0.002% (template counts) or 0.001% (read counts). Clones detected in sequenced pre-transplant spleen, lymph node, or MLR CFSE-low populations of the donor or recipient were defined as mappable. Cumulative frequency of alloreactive clones was calculated as a percentage of all sequences weighted by copy number. TCRdb's version of the immuneACCESS table is confined to in-frame rearrangements and falls short of the full clone set. An unresolved V gene accounts for under half of the shortfall where checked; the remainder is of unknown origin. D and trimming come from the DNA, and the V and J calls and clone size come from that table. The sample table records 96,000 or so clones; 92% of these occur just once. Roughly 0.15% of the sample goes to the ten largest clones.

The sample's time point label is to be understood as: cells obtained before transplantation from donor or recipient. CD3+CD4+ and CD3+CD8+ populations were FACS-sorted from unstimulated pre-transplant donor and recipient cells taken from spleen or lymph nodes. The origin of this receptor is a human donor who received an intestinal transplant. Recombination joined TRBV7-9 with TRBJ2-4; TRBD2 might be the D gene, on 5 matching bases. The sample consisted of unstimulated CD4+ T cells sorted from spleen or lymph node cells, taken before intestinal transplant. CDR3 protein: CASSLESGSTIQYF. The nucleotide sequence is given as TGTGCCAGCAGCTTAGAAAGCGGCAGTACCATTCAGTACTTC.